The sequence of this T cell receptor (beta chain) was determined in a study of blood T cell repertoires in COVID-19. The wider study: From the United States, Italy and Spain came samples of acute and convalescent COVID-19. PBMCs, B-cell-depleted T cells, or T cells provided the cDNA or gDNA that made up the material.

Under the authors' procedure: Amplification with reference gene primers provided the estimates of nucleated cell counts. Libraries were prepared by immunoSEQ multiplex PCR; TCRdb keeps only in-frame clonotypes and omits some of them. That table furnishes V, J and clone size, whereas the DNA furnished D and trimming. The data show around 150,000 clones, approximately 83% seen once. Germline lookup yields CDR1 MGHRA and CDR2 YSYEKL. The junction had 10 bases not matched to a gene; V was cut back by 4 bases and J by 7 bases. The CDR3 contains 15 residues. J is TRBJ2-1 and V is TRBV4-1, with 7 bases lining up with TRBD2. This TCR was sampled from a man between 65 and 79 years old with acute or convalescent COVID-19. The sequencing sample was made of peripheral blood. The CDR3 spells CASSRGGRGRNEQFF. The DNA of the CDR3 is TGCGCCAGCAGCCGAGGTGGGCGGGGGAGGAATGAGCAGTTCTTC.